The clone carrying this T cell receptor beta chain was observed a few times. The time point: blood at routine non-recurrence follow-up after resection. Without sorting, whole RNA was sequenced from tumor, nontumor lung or frozen PBMC. The record originates from a study of spatial heterogeneity in lung cancer. Overall study: Sequence detection consistently recorded a greater number of beta-chain than alpha-chain sequences.

The CDR3 consists of 14 residues. J was trimmed by 3 bases and V by 5 bases; bases with no gene match: 4. Germline assignment: CDR1 SEHNR and CDR2 FQNEAQ (reference sequence). The study tagged each TCR cDNA molecule with a unique molecular identifier. TCRdb reprocessed the 5' RACE reads via MiXCR and lists one record per CDR3 protein. This table holds over 70,000 distinct CDR3 sequences, less than 9.5% found once. The V gene is TRBV7-9, the J gene TRBJ1-2; 9 bases are shared with TRBD1. The clonotype comes from a female donor with early-stage non-small cell lung cancer. This sample comprised PBMCs, obtained at follow-up. The CDR3 DNA follows: TGTGCCAGCAGCACCTGGACAGGGGACTATGGCTACACCTTC. It translates to CASSTWTGDYGYTF.